The source of this T cell receptor (beta chain) is a study of shared clonotypes between healthy human individuals. Study-wide results and caveats: Between a few donors, naive CD4 clonotypes were shared at a level of around 4.9%. On the whole, naive subsets had larger estimated richness than memory subsets had.

This clone was counted ten times or more. Its antigen remains unidentified. Sorted subsets were amplified in replicate PCRs using around 0.2 ug DNA, 30,000 to 35,000 T cell genomes. The table came from immunoSEQ multiplex PCR; TCRdb's copy has only in-frame clones and leaves some out. The sample lists roughly 1 million clones, more than 60% occurring once. Germline assignment: CDR1 MNHEY and CDR2 SVGAGI. Trimming took off 7 bases at V and 4 bases at J, with 14 bases between the two ends. CDR3 length equals 14 residues. The source of this sequence is a man aged 18 to 29 in good health. The V call is TRBV6-5, the J call TRBJ1-3; D gene ambiguous. Sequencing was performed on memory CD4+ T cells sorted from blood. Described subset: CD45RA-negative fraction. CDR3 coding DNA: TGTGCCAGCACCGAGTGGGTAGGGGGAAACACCATATATTTT. This translates into CASTEWVGGNTIYF.